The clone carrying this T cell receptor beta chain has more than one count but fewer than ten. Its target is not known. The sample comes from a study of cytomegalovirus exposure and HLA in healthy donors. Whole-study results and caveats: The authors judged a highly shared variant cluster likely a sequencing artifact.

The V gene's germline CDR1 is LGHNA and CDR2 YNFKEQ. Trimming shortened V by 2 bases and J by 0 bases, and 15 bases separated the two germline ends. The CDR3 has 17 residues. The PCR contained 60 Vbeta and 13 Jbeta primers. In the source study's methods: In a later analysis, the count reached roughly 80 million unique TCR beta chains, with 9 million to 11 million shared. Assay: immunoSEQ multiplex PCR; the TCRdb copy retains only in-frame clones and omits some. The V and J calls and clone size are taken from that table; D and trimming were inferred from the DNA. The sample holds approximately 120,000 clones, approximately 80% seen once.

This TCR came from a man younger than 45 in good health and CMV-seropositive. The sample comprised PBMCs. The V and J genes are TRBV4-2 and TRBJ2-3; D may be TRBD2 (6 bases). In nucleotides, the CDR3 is TGTGCCAGCAGCCAACGCGGAGGGCTATCTAGCACAGATACGCAGTATTTT. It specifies CASSQRGGLSSTDTQYF.